The 8 T cell receptor beta chains below come from one sample, sequenced in a study of human versus mouse CDR3 diversity and MHC coevolution (dated by TCRdb to 2015 to 2018). Library method: the immunoSEQ multiplex PCR assay. As stored in TCRdb, this immuneACCESS dataset retains in-frame rearrangements with V and J assigned. A fraction of the clones does not appear; measured against another copy, unresolved V genes explain less than half of the discrepancy, and the remainder lacks a known reason. The sample table records 60,000 or so clones; about 94% of these occur just once. Under 20% of the sample lies in the top ten. What was sequenced was naive CD4+ T cells from blood. The label giving this sample's cell subset or site can be read as: CD45RO-negative CD62L-positive naive CD4 T cells. The source is a person in their sixties in good health.

This chain connects TRBV5-5 to TRBJ2-5, with TRBD2 matching 10 bases. CDR1 is SGHKS, CDR2 YYEKEE, per germline (reference sequence). There are 17 residues in the CDR3. With 0 bases clipped from V and 3 bases from J, the junction kept 8 bases outside the gene matches. CDR3 loop: CASSLGTSGTPKETQYF. CDR3 nucleotide sequence: TGTGCCAGCAGCTTGGGGACTAGCGGAACCCCAAAAGAGACCCAGTACTTC.

The chain couples TRBV5-5 to TRBJ2-2; 9 nucleotides agree with TRBD1. This CDR3 region has 17 residues. The V gene's germline CDR1 is SGHKS and CDR2 YYEKEE (reference sequence). The J segment lost 2 bases and the V segment lost 2 bases, leaving 7 bases of the junction unmatched. CDR3 nucleotides: TGTGCCAGCAGCTTTAGGTGGGGACAGGGTAACACCGGGGAGCTGTTTTTT. This codes for CASSFRWGQGNTGELFF.

The gene calls are TRBV5-1 and TRBJ2-7; 7 bases agree with TRBD2. V was pared by 4 bases and J by 9 bases, with 16 bases of the junction left unmatched. Germline V gene data show CDR1 as SGHRS and CDR2 as YFSETQ. The CDR3 contains 15 residues. The CDR3, as DNA: TGCGCCAGCAGCCTGAATAGGGCTAGCGGCCTCGGGCAGTACTTC. Translation gives CASSLNRASGLGQYF.

The chain uses TRBV6-5 and TRBJ1-2; D may be TRBD1 (6 bases). Trimming took 7 bases from V and 8 from J, leaving 14 bases between them. From germline, CDR1 is MNHEY and CDR2 SVGAGI. The CDR3 spans 12 residues. For the CDR3, the DNA is TGTGCCAGCACCCAGGGGTCGGCGGGCTACACCTTC. Translating it yields CASTQGSAGYTF.

CDR3 nucleotides: TGCGCCAGCAGTATAACATCCGGGTCCCAAAAGTTCATGAACACTGAAGCTTTCTTT. It encodes CASSITSGSQKFMNTEAFF. J is TRBJ1-1 and V is TRBV5-1, with no clear D. The CDR3 has 19 residues. V was shortened by 5 bases and J by 0 bases, with 26 bases between the two germline ends. Germline V CDR1 and CDR2: SGHRS, YFSETQ.

V gene TRBV7-6 combines with J gene TRBJ2-7; perhaps TRBD2 as D (5 bases). Germline V gene data show CDR1 as SGHVS and CDR2 as FNYEAQ. The V end was cut by 5 bases, the J end by 6 bases, with 11 bases between. The CDR3 is 12 amino acids. CDR3 DNA: TGTGCCAGCAGCCCTAGCCCCCTCGAGCAGTACTTC. Translation: CASSPSPLEQYF. The variable domain in full, completed from reference TRBV7-6 and TRBJ2-7, reads GAGVSQSPRYKVTKRGQDVALRCDPISGHVSLYWYRQALGQGPEFLTYFNYEAQQDKSGLPNDRFSAERPEGSISTLTIQRTEQRDSAMYRCASSPSPLEQYFGPGTRLTVT.

The chain combines TRBV7-8 with TRBJ2-7, with D perhaps TRBD1 (6 bases). CDR1 and CDR2 from the germline V gene are SGHVS and FQNEAQ. CDR3 length: 12 residues. Trimming stripped 5 bases from V and 7 bases from J, with 12 bases between. CDR3: CASSTGPGEQYF. The CDR3 coding sequence is TGTGCCAGCAGCACAGGGCCGGGGGAGCAGTACTTC.

CDR3 DNA sequence: TGTGCCAGCAGATCGACTAGCGGGAGTGGTAATGAGCAGTTCTTC. Its translation is CASRSTSGSGNEQFF. This rearrangement joins TRBV7-2 to TRBJ2-1; 12 bases align to TRBD2. V was clipped by 6 bases and J by 7 bases; unmatched bases: 7. This CDR3 has 15 amino acids. Germline V gives CDR1 SGHTA, CDR2 FQGNSA.